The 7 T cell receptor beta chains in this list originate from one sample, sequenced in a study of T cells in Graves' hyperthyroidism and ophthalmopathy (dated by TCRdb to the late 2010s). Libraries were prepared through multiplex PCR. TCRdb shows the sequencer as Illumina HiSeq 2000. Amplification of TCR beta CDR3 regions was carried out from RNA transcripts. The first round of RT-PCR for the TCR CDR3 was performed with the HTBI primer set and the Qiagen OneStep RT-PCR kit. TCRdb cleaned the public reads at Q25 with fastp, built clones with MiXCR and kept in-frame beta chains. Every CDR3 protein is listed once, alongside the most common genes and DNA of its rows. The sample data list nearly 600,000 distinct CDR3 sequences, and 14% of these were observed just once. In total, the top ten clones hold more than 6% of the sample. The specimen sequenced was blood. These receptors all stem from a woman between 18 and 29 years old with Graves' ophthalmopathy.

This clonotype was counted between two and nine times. DNA for the CDR3: TGTGCCAGCAGTTACAGAGCCCGGGGATCACCCCTCCACTTT. Protein product: CASSYRARGSPLHF. V is TRBV6-2 or TRBV6-3 and J is TRBJ1-6; D gene ambiguous. The CDR3 is 14 residues long. The ends were cut back, 2 bases at V and 10 bases at J, with 12 bases in the middle. Per germline, CDR1 MNHEY and CDR2 SVGEGT.

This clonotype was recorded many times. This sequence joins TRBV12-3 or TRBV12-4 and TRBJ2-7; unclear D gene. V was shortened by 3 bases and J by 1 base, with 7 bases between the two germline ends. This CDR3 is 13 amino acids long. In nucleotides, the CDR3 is TGTGCCAGCAGTTTCGGGTATTCCTACGAGCAGTACTTC. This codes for CASSFGYSYEQYF.

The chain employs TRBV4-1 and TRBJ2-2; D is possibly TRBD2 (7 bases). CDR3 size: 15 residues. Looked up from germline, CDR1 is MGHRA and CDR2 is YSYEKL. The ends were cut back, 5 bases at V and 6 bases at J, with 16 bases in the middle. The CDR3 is CASSWEGGAPGELFF. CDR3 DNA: TGCGCCAGCAGCTGGGAGGGGGGGGCCCCCGGGGAGCTGTTTTTT.

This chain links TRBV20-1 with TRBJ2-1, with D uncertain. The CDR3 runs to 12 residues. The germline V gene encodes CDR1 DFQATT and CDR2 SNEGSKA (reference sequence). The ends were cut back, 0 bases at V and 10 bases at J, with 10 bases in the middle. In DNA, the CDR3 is TGCAGTGCTAGAGATCCGAGGTTCGAGCAGTTCTTC. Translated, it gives CSARDPRFEQFF.

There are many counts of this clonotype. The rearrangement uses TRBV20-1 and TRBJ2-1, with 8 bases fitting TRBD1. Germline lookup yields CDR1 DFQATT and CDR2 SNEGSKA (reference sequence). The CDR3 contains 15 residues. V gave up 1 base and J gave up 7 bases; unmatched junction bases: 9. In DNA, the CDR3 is TGCAGTGCTAGAGTTTGGGCAGGGGGCGCAAATGAGCAGTTCTTC. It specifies CSARVWAGGANEQFF.

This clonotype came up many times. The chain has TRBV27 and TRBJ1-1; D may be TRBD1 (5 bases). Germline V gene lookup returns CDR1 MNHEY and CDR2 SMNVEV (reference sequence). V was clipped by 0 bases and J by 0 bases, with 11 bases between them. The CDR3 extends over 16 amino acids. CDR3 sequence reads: CASSLSAGIMNTEAFF. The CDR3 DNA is TGTGCCAGCAGTTTATCGGCAGGGATCATGAACACTGAAGCTTTCTTT.

The CDR3 loop reads CAWSIGMGYEQYF. Here the CDR3 DNA reads TGTGCCTGGAGTATAGGAATGGGTTACGAGCAGTACTTC. The J gene is TRBJ2-7, the V gene TRBV30; D gene unclear. Germline V lookup: CDR1 GTSNPN, CDR2 SVGIG (reference sequence). The V end was cut by 2 bases, the J end by 4 bases, with 12 bases between. The CDR3 has 13 amino acids. Combining the CDR3 with reference TRBV30 and TRBJ2-7 gives the whole variable domain SQTIHQWPATLVQPVGSPLSLECTVEGTSNPNLYWYRQAAGRGLQLLFYSVGIGQISSEVPQNLSASRPQDRQFILSSKKLLLSDSGFYLCAWSIGMGYEQYFGPGTRLTVT.